The 17 T cell receptor beta chains given below trace back to one sample, sequenced in a study of blood T cell repertoires in COVID-19. The protocol was immunoSEQ multiplex PCR, while the TCRdb copy is restricted to in-frame clones and leaves out a portion. The sample includes about 190,000 clones, about nine tenths of them seen just once. Sequences were obtained from peripheral blood. Receptors originate from a man in his forties or fifties with acute or convalescent COVID-19.

This clone has just one count. The rearrangement links TRBV28 to TRBJ2-1; 7 bases are a match to TRBD1. After removal of 5 bases from V and 15 bases from J, the junction contained 16 bases not matched to a gene. The CDR3 covers 14 residues. Germline V gives CDR1 MDHEN, CDR2 SYDVKM. The CDR3 DNA is TGTGCCAGCAGTAAACAGGGGCCCGCGGATTCCGGGTTCTTC. It encodes CASSKQGPADSGFF.

The V and J genes are TRBV18 and TRBJ2-7; D might be TRBD2 (6 bases). The V end lost 3 bases, the J end lost 4 bases, and 19 bases lay between the germline ends. Germline CDR1 reads KGHSH; CDR2 reads LQKENI. The CDR3 has 16 amino acids. CDR3 region: CASSPQVRGSSYEQYF. CDR3 bases: TGTGCCAGCTCACCTCAGGTCCGGGGGTCCAGTTACGAGCAGTACTTC.

The CDR3 sequence: CASGLKGGGEQFF. CDR3 sequence (DNA): TGTGCTAGTGGTTTGAAAGGGGGTGGTGAGCAGTTCTTC. The chain recombines TRBV12-5 with TRBJ2-1; TRBD1 is a possible D gene (6 bases). Trimming left V 2 bases short and J 9 bases short, with 11 bases between. The CDR3 is 13 amino acids. Per germline, CDR1 LGHNT and CDR2 FRNRAP.

The sample holds one count of this clone. This chain uses TRBV6-4 with TRBJ2-3; 8 bases are shared with TRBD1. The CDR3 has 14 residues. The germline gives CDR1 MRHNA, CDR2 SNTAGT. J lost 1 base, V lost 5 bases, and 2 bases had no gene match. The CDR3 sequence: CASSQTGGTDTQYF. CDR3 in DNA: TGTGCCAGCAGTCAGACAGGGGGCACAGATACGCAGTATTTT.

V usage is TRBV7-2 and J usage is TRBJ1-1; 7 nucleotides match TRBD1. The CDR3 extends over 14 amino acids. The junction had 4 bases not matched to a gene; V was cut back by 3 bases and J by 3 bases. The germline gives CDR1 SGHTA, CDR2 FQGNSA. This CDR3 reads CASSFLTGYTEAFF. CDR3 bases: TGTGCCAGCAGCTTTCTGACAGGGTACACTGAAGCTTTCTTT. The variable domain in full, with the rest retrieved from reference TRBV7-2 and TRBJ1-1, is GAGVSQSPSNKVTEKGKDVELRCDPISGHTALYWYRQSLGQGLEFLIYFQGNSAPDKSGLPSDRFSAERTGGSVSTLTIQRTQQEDSAVYLCASSFLTGYTEAFFGQGTRLTVV.

The chain uses TRBV3-1 (or the pseudogene TRBV3-2) and TRBJ2-5, with 8 bases lining up with TRBD1. The germline V gene encodes CDR1 LGHDT and CDR2 YNNKEL (reference sequence). The CDR3 runs to 19 residues. J lost 7 bases, V lost 0 bases, and 19 bases had no gene match. CDR3 amino acids: CASSQDWTRQGILGGTQYF. The CDR3 DNA sequence: TGTGCCAGCAGCCAAGACTGGACGCGACAGGGGATTTTAGGAGGGACCCAGTACTTC.

CDR3 sequence (DNA): TGTGCCAGCAGCTTTCAGGGCAGGGAGACCCAGTACTTC. Translating it yields CASSFQGRETQYF. V and J are TRBV7-2 and TRBJ2-5; D is possibly TRBD1 (5 bases). The CDR3 covers 13 residues. The germline V and J ends were trimmed by 3 bases and 5 bases, with 10 bases remaining between them. Per germline, CDR1 SGHTA and CDR2 FQGNSA.

The rearrangement links TRBV6-2 or TRBV6-3 to TRBJ1-2; D ambiguous. Germline CDR1 MNHEY, CDR2 SVGEGT. The CDR3 extends over 12 amino acids. V was cut by 4 bases and J by 4 bases, with 7 bases left in between. CDR3 nucleotides: TGTGCCAGCAGTTCGGACTTCTATGGCTACACCTTC. This codes for CASSSDFYGYTF.

CDR3 amino acids: CASSFSGAAQQYF. CDR3 coding DNA: TGCGCCAGCAGCTTTAGCGGGGCGGCCCAGCAGTACTTC. The rearrangement joins TRBV10-2 to TRBJ2-7; 8 bases match TRBD2. The CDR3 covers 13 residues. The V and J ends lost 6 bases and 8 bases, in that order; junction bases with no gene match: 9. Germline lookup yields CDR1 WSHSY and CDR2 SAAADI.

J is TRBJ1-2 and V is TRBV28; D ambiguous. Trimming took 2 bases from V and 2 from J, leaving 6 bases between them. CDR1 is MDHEN and CDR2 is SYDVKM in the germline V gene. This CDR3 comprises 13 residues. In DNA form, the CDR3 reads TGTGCCAGCAGTTTAACAGAAAACTATGGCTACACCTTC. Its protein product is CASSLTENYGYTF.

The CDR3 DNA reads as TGTGCCAGCAGCTTCGGACTAGCATACGAGCAGTACTTC. Amino acid sequence: CASSFGLAYEQYF. J is TRBJ2-7 and V is TRBV5-8; the match to TRBD2 covers 8 bases. The CDR3 loop spans 13 amino acids. V lost 2 bases and J lost 4; bases outside the gene matches: 2. In germline, CDR1 is SGHTS, CDR2 YDEGEE.

The chain joins TRBV5-1 to TRBJ2-1; 12 nucleotides line up with TRBD2. The V segment lost 4 bases and the J segment 4 bases; nucleotides outside the gene matches: 3. Germline CDR1 reads SGHRS; CDR2 reads YFSETQ. The CDR3 length is 15 residues. CDR3 region: CASSTGLAGYNEQFF. The CDR3 coding sequence is TGCGCCAGCAGCACAGGACTAGCGGGGTACAATGAGCAGTTCTTC.

A few counts support this clone. The J gene is TRBJ2-1, the V gene TRBV6-2 or TRBV6-3, with 11 bases matching TRBD2. This CDR3 is 18 amino acids long. The V segment lost 0 bases and the J segment 4 bases; nucleotides outside the gene matches: 8. Germline assignment: CDR1 MNHEY and CDR2 SVGEGT. The CDR3 nucleotides read TGTGCCAGCAGTTACTCCCCTCCGACTAGCGGGATTTACAATGAGCAGTTCTTC. Translated: CASSYSPPTSGIYNEQFF.

The V call is TRBV14, the J call TRBJ2-1; D perhaps matches TRBD1 (6 bases). This CDR3 is 14 amino acids long. V lost 5 bases and J 8 bases, leaving 16 bases between the germline ends. The germline gives CDR1 SGHDN, CDR2 FVKESK. The CDR3 region has the DNA TGTGCCAGCAGCGTGAACAGGGTGATCTATGAGCAGTTCTTC. Encoded protein: CASSVNRVIYEQFF. The full variable domain, its missing parts supplied by reference TRBV14 and TRBJ2-1, is EAGVTQFPSHSVIEKGQTVTLRCDPISGHDNLYWYRRVMGKEIKFLLHFVKESKQDESGMPNNRFLAERTGGTYSTLKVQPAELEDSGVYFCASSVNRVIYEQFFGPGTRLTVL.

This clone was counted a single time. This chain connects TRBV2 to TRBJ2-3; 16 nucleotides line up with TRBD2. The CDR3 sequence is 16 residues long. Germline V gene sequence: CDR1 SNHLY, CDR2 FYNNEI. The V and J ends lost 6 bases and 5 bases, in that order; junction bases with no gene match: 5. The CDR3 loop reads CASRGLAGGRGDTQYF. CDR3 bases: TGTGCCAGCAGGGGACTAGCGGGGGGGCGTGGAGATACGCAGTATTTT.

The CDR3 protein is CAWSYRGLAEQYF. CDR3 nucleotides: TGTGCCTGGAGCTACAGGGGCCTCGCCGAGCAGTACTTC. The rearrangement joins TRBV30 to TRBJ2-7, with 7 bases matching TRBD1. From germline, CDR1 is GTSNPN and CDR2 SVGIG (reference sequence). The CDR3 is 13 residues long. Trimming removed 3 bases from V and 6 bases from J; junction bases left unmatched: 8.

The V and J genes are TRBV30 and TRBJ2-7; TRBD1 matches at 7 bases. The CDR3 loop spans 13 amino acids. V trimming: 1 base; J trimming: 0 bases; junction bases outside the gene matches: 0. CDR1 and CDR2 from the germline V gene are GTSNPN and SVGIG (reference sequence). CDR3 sequence reads: CAWSGQGSYEQYF. In nucleotides, the CDR3 is TGTGCCTGGAGTGGACAGGGCTCCTACGAGCAGTACTTC.